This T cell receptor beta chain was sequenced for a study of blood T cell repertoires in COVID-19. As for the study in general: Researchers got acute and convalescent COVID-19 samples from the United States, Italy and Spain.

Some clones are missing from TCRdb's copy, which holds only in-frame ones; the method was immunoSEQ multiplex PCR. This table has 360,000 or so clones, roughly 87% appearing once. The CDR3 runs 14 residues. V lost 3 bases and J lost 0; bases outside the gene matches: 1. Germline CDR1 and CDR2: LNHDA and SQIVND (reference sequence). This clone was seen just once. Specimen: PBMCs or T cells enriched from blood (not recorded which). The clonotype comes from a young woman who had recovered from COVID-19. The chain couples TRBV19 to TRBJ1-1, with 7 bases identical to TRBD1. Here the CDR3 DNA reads TGTGCCAGTAGTATGACAGGGTTGAACACTGAAGCTTTCTTT. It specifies CASSMTGLNTEAFF.